The rows below give T cell receptor beta chains drawn from one sample of a study of blood T cells in healthy people across ages. TCRdb reprocessed the 5' RACE reads via MiXCR and lists one record per CDR3 protein. The table shows fewer than 600,000 distinct CDR3 sequences, with approximately 26% occurring only once. These same records also appear under a second study, on T cells of mothers and their children.

Sequencing used blood. The receptors derive from a boy aged 2 to 9 in good health. The CDR3 runs from the conserved cysteine through the conserved F or W. Each record gives: V gene, D gene, J gene, clone size, CDR3 DNA, CDR3 protein. D genes are given only for firm matches. Only part of the rows carry a size: once, few, many, or a class if the clone is expanded.

>TRBV9|TRBD1|TRBJ2-1|-
TGTGCCAGCAGCGGTCGACAGGGGGGTTTCAATGAGCAGTTCTTC
CASSGRQGGFNEQFF
>TRBV6-2/TRBV6-3|TRBD2|TRBJ2-3|-
TGTGCCAGCAGTTACTGGAAAGCGGGATACCCAGATACGCAGTATTTT
CASSYWKAGYPDTQYF
>TRBV3-1|-|TRBJ2-5|-
TGTGCCAGCAGCCAAGATCAAGGTCGAGAGACCCAGTACTTC
CASSQDQGRETQYF
>TRBV14|-|TRBJ2-5|many
TGTGCCAGCAGCCAAGAAGGGACCCAGTACTTC
CASSQEGTQYF
>TRBV5-1|-|TRBJ2-3|-
TGCGCCAGCAGCTTTTGGGGGAGTGGAGGCACAGATACGCAGTATTTT
CASSFWGSGGTDTQYF
>TRBV5-1|-|TRBJ2-1|-
TGCGCCAGCAGCCCTCTCCGGGACGGGGAGTACAATGAGCAGTTCTTC
CASSPLRDGEYNEQFF
>TRBV5-1|-|TRBJ2-4|few
TGTGCCAGCAGCGCCGGTGGGAGAGCAATTCAGTACTTC
CASSAGGRAIQYF
>TRBV20-1|-|TRBJ1-3|-
TGCAGTGCTAGAGAGGGTTTCTGGGGTACTGGAAACACCATATATTTT
CSAREGFWGTGNTIYF
>TRBV27|TRBD1|TRBJ1-6|few
TGTGCCAGCAGTCGCCAAACAGGGGGCGCGTATTCACCCCTCCACTTT
CASSRQTGGAYSPLHF
>TRBV6-6|TRBD1|TRBJ2-2|-
TGTGCCAGCAGTCTCCAGGGACAGGGAGTCGGGGAGCTGTTTTTT
CASSLQGQGVGELFF
>TRBV7-9|-|TRBJ1-4|few
TGTGCCAGCAGCTTAGGTCAAGGGGTAGACGAAAAACTGTTTTTT
CASSLGQGVDEKLFF
>TRBV10-2|-|TRBJ2-5|-
TGCGCCACGTCCTGGGAAGAGACCCAGTACTTC
CATSWEETQYF
>TRBV7-9|-|TRBJ2-5|few
TGTGCCAGCAGCTCTTGGGGGGAGACCCAGTACTTC
CASSSWGETQYF
>TRBV5-1|-|TRBJ2-5|-
TGCGCCAGCAGCTTGGACCCGACAGGACAAGAGACCCAGTACTTC
CASSLDPTGQETQYF
>TRBV4-3|-|TRBJ2-3|few
TGCGCCAGCAGCCAAGACGCGGTCAGCACAGATACGCAGTATTTT
CASSQDAVSTDTQYF
>TRBV20-1|-|TRBJ2-1|few
TGCAGTGCTAGAGAAAGTAGGATTGAGCAGTTCTTC
CSARESRIEQFF
>TRBV5-1|-|TRBJ1-6|-
TGCGCCAGCAGCTTAACGGACAGCCGCTATAATTCACCCCTCCACTTT
CASSLTDSRYNSPLHF
>TRBV3-1|-|TRBJ2-7|few
TGTGCCAGCGGCCTCGACGGAACCTACGAGCAGTACTTC
CASGLDGTYEQYF